This TCR beta chain was found in a study of T cells in Graves' hyperthyroidism and ophthalmopathy. Findings and caveats of the study: Clonotypes that were expanded in thyroid above 0.001 mostly appeared in blood too.

The CDR3 has 15 residues. Deletions cut 3 bases from V and 4 bases from J, with 15 bases between. Across 18 months, stable Graves' hyperthyroidism was marked by no progression to ophthalmopathy. Newly diagnosed hyperthyroidism patients aged 18 to 65 years had disease lasting under 2 months. Orbital computed tomography and thyroid ultrasound, together with serum TRAb and thyroxine and clinical symptoms, were used for diagnoses. RNA transcripts were the template for amplifying TCR beta CDR3 regions. The TCR CDR3 was amplified in a first-round RT-PCR using the HTBI primer set. One entry per CDR3 protein results from TCRdb running MiXCR on the multiplex PCR reads. The sample contains around 350,000 distinct CDR3 sequences, over 15% of which appear only once. About this clonotype: Its target is unknown.

This TCR was recovered from a woman between 18 and 29 years old with Graves' hyperthyroidism. Material: blood. The J gene is TRBJ1-1, the V gene TRBV12-3 or TRBV12-4; D remains ambiguous. The chain's CDR3 is CASSFHVKVGTEAFF. For the CDR3, the DNA is TGTGCCAGCAGTTTCCACGTGAAGGTTGGCACTGAAGCTTTCTTT.